This is a list of T cell receptor beta chains from one sample in a study of blood T cell repertoires in COVID-19. The table came from immunoSEQ multiplex PCR; TCRdb's copy has only in-frame clones and leaves some out. The table shows fewer than 250,000 clones, with about 82% occurring only once. Sequencing used peripheral blood. The receptors derive from a woman of 80 years or more with COVID-19, enrolled during active disease. CDR3s include the opening cysteine and the closing phenylalanine or tryptophan. The order of the fields is V gene, D gene, clone size, J gene, CDR3 protein, CDR3 DNA. A D gene is named only where the DNA matches it firmly. Expanded clones are given a class, and other clones once, few, many or no size at all.

>TRBV2|-|few|TRBJ1-6
CASAVRSSYNSPLHF
TGTGCCAGCGCAGTCAGAAGCTCCTATAATTCACCCCTCCACTTT
>TRBV5-6|-|-|TRBJ1-1
CASSLPVGVAFF
TGTGCCAGCAGCCTTCCGGTCGGGGTAGCTTTCTTT
>TRBV27|-|-|TRBJ1-5
CASSWGLGNQPQHF
TGTGCCAGCAGTTGGGGACTAGGCAATCAGCCCCAGCATTTT
>TRBV18|-|once|TRBJ1-1
CASSPRSGQNTEAFF
TGTGCCAGCTCACCACGCTCGGGACAGAACACTGAAGCTTTCTTT
>TRBV27|-|-|TRBJ1-1
CASSLEGGTEAFF
TGTGCCAGCAGCCTCGAGGGGGGGACTGAAGCTTTCTTT
>TRBV27|TRBD2|-|TRBJ2-2
CASSLIGGRNTGELFF
TGTGCCAGCAGTTTAATCGGGGGGAGGAACACCGGGGAGCTGTTTTTT
>TRBV5-1|TRBD1|-|TRBJ1-1
CASSPPGGYTEAFF
TGCGCCAGCAGCCCTCCAGGGGGGTACACTGAAGCTTTCTTT
>TRBV7-9|-|-|TRBJ1-5
CASSSTTATYERPQHF
TGTGCCAGCAGCTCGACGACAGCTACTTATGAGAGGCCCCAGCATTTT
>TRBV10-1|TRBD2|-|TRBJ2-5
CASTTGLAGQETQYF
TGCGCCAGCACCACAGGACTAGCGGGCCAAGAGACCCAGTACTTC
>TRBV5-4|TRBD1|-|TRBJ2-1
CASSYGQGSYEQFF
TGTGCCAGCAGCTACGGACAGGGTAGTTATGAGCAGTTCTTC
>TRBV7-9|TRBD1|once|TRBJ2-3
CASSPRDDNRGQRDTQYF
TGTGCCAGCAGCCCCCGCGACGACAACAGGGGGCAAAGAGATACGCAGTATTTT
>TRBV19|TRBD1|-|TRBJ1-5
CASSGGQSVRGNQPQHF
TGTGCCAGTAGTGGGGGACAGTCGGTACGTGGCAATCAGCCCCAGCATTTT
>TRBV24-1|TRBD1|-|TRBJ1-2
CATSESGTGAYGYTF
TGTGCCACCAGTGAATCCGGGACAGGGGCCTATGGCTACACCTTC
>TRBV6-5|-|-|TRBJ2-1
CASSYKTVSSYNEQFF
TGTGCCAGCAGTTATAAGACAGTAAGCTCCTACAATGAGCAGTTCTTC
>TRBV10-3|-|-|TRBJ1-6
CAIKQEESYNSPLHF
TGTGCCATCAAGCAGGAGGAGTCCTATAATTCACCCCTCCACTTT
>TRBV11-2|-|-|TRBJ1-1
CASSFRVNTEAFF
TGTGCCAGCAGTTTCAGGGTGAACACTGAAGCTTTCTTT
>TRBV6-5|-|-|TRBJ1-1
CASSYGGMNTEAFF
TGTGCCAGCAGTTACGGCGGGATGAACACTGAAGCTTTCTTT
>TRBV7-8|TRBD1|-|TRBJ1-1
CASSLGQGRGAFF
TGTGCCAGCAGCTTAGGACAGGGGAGAGGTGCTTTCTTT
>TRBV7-9|TRBD1|-|TRBJ1-4
CASSRIPGQGNEKLFF
TGTGCCAGCAGTCGAATTCCGGGACAGGGAAATGAAAAACTGTTTTTT
>TRBV5-4|TRBD1|-|TRBJ1-4
CASSLTQGVGEKLFF
TGTGCCAGCAGCTTGACCCAGGGGGTGGGTGAAAAACTGTTTTTT
>TRBV6-5|-|-|TRBJ1-1
CASSRWGGMNTEAFF
TGTGCCAGCAGTAGGTGGGGGGGAATGAACACTGAAGCTTTCTTT
>TRBV10-3|TRBD2|-|TRBJ2-1
CAIAIGLANLPYNEQFF
TGTGCCATTGCAATCGGACTAGCGAATCTACCCTACAATGAGCAGTTCTTC
>TRBV18|TRBD1|-|TRBJ2-6
CASSPGGQGWANVLTF
TGTGCCAGCTCACCAGGGGGACAGGGCTGGGCCAACGTCCTGACTTTC
>TRBV5-1|-|-|TRBJ2-1
CASSLALANQYRYNEQFF
TGCGCCAGCAGCTTGGCTTTAGCAAACCAATACCGGTACAATGAGCAGTTCTTC
>TRBV7-8|-|-|TRBJ1-2
CASSLGQGYGYTF
TGTGCCAGCAGCTTAGGTCAGGGATATGGCTACACCTTC
>TRBV4-3|-|-|TRBJ1-2
CASSQEVTGPGGYGYTF
TGCGCCAGCAGCCAAGAAGTCACTGGGCCGGGGGGCTATGGCTACACCTTC
>TRBV5-1|-|-|TRBJ1-6
CASSSGAANSPLHF
TGCGCCAGCAGTTCAGGGGCTGCGAATTCACCCCTCCACTTT
>TRBV7-7|-|-|TRBJ2-2
CASSQVQTGELFF
TGTGCTAGCAGCCAGGTGCAGACCGGGGAGCTGTTTTTT
>TRBV10-2|TRBD1|-|TRBJ1-6
CASSRDRDNSPLHF
TGCGCCAGCAGCCGGGACAGGGATAATTCACCCCTCCACTTT
>TRBV18|TRBD1|-|TRBJ1-1
CASSPLDRVGTEAFF
TGTGCCAGCTCACCACTAGACAGGGTGGGCACTGAAGCTTTCTTT
>TRBV5-6|-|-|TRBJ1-2
CASSLTGNGYTF
TGTGCCAGCAGCTTGACAGGGAATGGCTACACCTTC
>TRBV30|TRBD1|few|TRBJ1-3
CASFPRQGQSSTSGNTIYF
TGTGCCTCGTTCCCAAGACAGGGGCAATCCTCCACCTCTGGAAACACCATATATTTT
>TRBV5-8|-|-|TRBJ1-2
CASSLTIGVGSGYGYTF
TGTGCCAGCAGCTTAACTATCGGAGTCGGGAGCGGCTATGGCTACACCTTC
>TRBV29-1|-|-|TRBJ2-2
CSVDYKNTGELFF
TGCAGCGTGGACTATAAGAACACCGGGGAGCTGTTTTTT
>TRBV21-1|-|-|TRBJ1-2
CASSKGGQGNHGYTF
TGTGCCAGCAGCAAAGGGGGACAGGGGAACCATGGCTACACCTTC
>TRBV4-3|-|-|TRBJ1-6
CASSQVPVSPLHF
TGCGCCAGCAGCCAAGTCCCTGTCTCACCCCTCCACTTT
>TRBV5-1|TRBD1|-|TRBJ1-1
CASSSGQLNTEAFF
TGCGCCAGCAGCTCGGGACAGTTGAACACTGAAGCTTTCTTT
>TRBV5-5|-|-|TRBJ1-5
CASSQEPTAPASSPQHF
TGTGCCAGCAGCCAGGAACCGACAGCGCCAGCATCCAGCCCCCAGCATTTT
>TRBV3-1/TRBV3-2|TRBD1|-|TRBJ2-6
CASSQRTGLTGANVLTF
TGTGCCAGCAGCCAAAGGACAGGGTTGACTGGGGCCAACGTCCTGACTTTC
>TRBV19|-|-|TRBJ2-2
CASSMWGLSTGELFF
TGTGCCAGTAGTATGTGGGGGCTGAGCACCGGGGAGCTGTTTTTT
>TRBV15|-|-|TRBJ1-3
CATSRVITVGNTIYF
TGTGCCACCAGCAGAGTGATCACAGTTGGAAACACCATATATTTT
>TRBV11-2|-|-|TRBJ2-3
CASSLAAKLTDTQYF
TGTGCCAGCAGCTTAGCTGCTAAGTTGACAGATACGCAGTATTTT
>TRBV5-8|TRBD1|-|TRBJ1-2
CASSLVRGRGGYTF
TGTGCCAGCAGCTTGGTCAGGGGGCGAGGTGGCTACACCTTC
>TRBV7-2|-|-|TRBJ2-5
CASSSSYSRITLQETQYF
TGTGCCAGCAGCTCATCATACAGCCGGATCACCCTCCAAGAGACCCAGTACTTC
>TRBV7-8|-|-|TRBJ1-1
CASSLLSPYAMNTEAFF
TGTGCCAGCAGCTTACTTTCCCCCTACGCCATGAACACTGAAGCTTTCTTT
>TRBV9|-|-|TRBJ1-3
CASSVHDRSSGNTIYF
TGTGCCAGCAGCGTACACGACAGGAGCTCTGGAAACACCATATATTTT
>TRBV24-1|-|once|TRBJ2-2
CATGTANTGELFF
TGTGCCACCGGGACTGCGAACACCGGGGAGCTGTTTTTT
>TRBV7-2|TRBD1|-|TRBJ2-6
CASSLRTGEANVLTF
TGTGCCAGCAGCTTAAGAACAGGGGAGGCCAACGTCCTGACTTTC